The 6 T cell receptor beta chains listed next were all sequenced from one sample in a study of human T cells and chemical hapten exposure. From the RACE reads, TCRdb called clonotypes with MiXCR, one entry per CDR3 protein. The sample shows about 290,000 distinct CDR3 sequences, 7.5% to 9% of them seen only once. Noted time point: pre-sensitization, week 0. The sample's treatment: therapeutic diphenylcyclopropenone sensitization with weekly scalp DPC. The sequences come from whole blood, collected in connection with sensitization to the hapten diphenylcyclopropenone (DPC). These receptors all stem from a man younger than 30 with alopecia areata. Some clones in this sample may be carry-over from other donors' samples.

The chain joins TRBV20-1 to TRBJ1-3, with 7 bases lining up with TRBD1. The V gene's germline CDR1 is DFQATT and CDR2 SNEGSKA (reference sequence). V shed 3 bases, J shed 4 bases, and the junction held 9 bases outside the gene matches. The CDR3 has 15 amino acids. CDR3 in DNA: TGCAGTGCTAGCGAGACAGGGAAGGCGGGAAACACCATATATTTT. Its protein is CSASETGKAGNTIYF.

This clonotype was seen more than once but under ten times. The chain combines TRBV7-2 with TRBJ2-3, with 12 nucleotides matching TRBD2. The trim removed 1 base at V and 5 bases at J, leaving 7 bases unmatched. The CDR3 runs 17 residues. Germline CDR1 is SGHTA and CDR2 is FQGNSA. The CDR3 sequence is CASSLVSTSGGGDTQYF. DNA for the CDR3: TGTGCCAGCAGCTTAGTGTCGACTAGCGGGGGTGGAGATACGCAGTATTTT.

The chain uses TRBV7-8 and TRBJ2-1; no reliable D call. Deletions cut 3 bases from V and 8 bases from J, with 11 bases between. This CDR3 spans 13 amino acids. Germline V gene sequence: CDR1 SGHVS, CDR2 FQNEAQ. For the CDR3, the DNA is TGTGCCAGCAGCTTGGGCCAGAACTATGAGCAGTTCTTC. Its protein is CASSLGQNYEQFF.

For this clonotype: This sequence may be a read error, since a much larger clone differs from it by one base. CDR3 residues: CASSLVGQGAYQPQYF. In DNA, the CDR3 is TGTGCCAGCAGCTTAGTTGGACAGGGGGCATATCAGCCCCAGTATTTT. This chain joins TRBV7-9 and TRBJ1-5; 11 positions match TRBD1. Judging by the DNA end, TRBJ2-3 fits better; the J call may be wrong. The CDR3 has 16 residues. Germline-derived CDR1 and CDR2 are SEHNR and FQNEAQ (reference sequence).

This clonotype came up a few times. The rearrangement uses TRBV6-5 and TRBJ2-7, with TRBD2 identical over 8 bases. The CDR3 is 17 amino acids. Germline CDR1 is MNHEY and CDR2 is SVGAGI. The trim removed 2 bases at V and 2 bases at J, leaving 11 bases unmatched. The CDR3, as DNA: TGTGCCAGCAGTTACCGCCAACTAGCGGCCGTCACCTACGAGCAGTACTTC. The encoded protein is CASSYRQLAAVTYEQYF.

This clonotype came up many times. The V gene is TRBV6-5, the J gene TRBJ1-1; maybe TRBD1 (5 bases). Trimming took off 0 bases at V and 3 bases at J, with 20 bases between the two ends. The CDR3 is 18 residues long. Per germline, CDR1 MNHEY and CDR2 SVGAGI. CDR3 DNA: TGTGCCAGCAGTTACTCGCGAATTGTATGGGGGGAGGACACTGAAGCTTTCTTT. Translation: CASSYSRIVWGEDTEAFF.